Presented here are 13 T cell receptor beta chains from one specimen sequenced in a study of cytomegalovirus exposure and HLA in healthy donors. Primers included in the PCR were 60 Vbeta and 13 Jbeta primers. Sequenced by immunoSEQ multiplex PCR; TCRdb stores in-frame clones only, minus some. The table shows about 150,000 clones, with about 80% occurring only once. Sequencing input: PBMCs. The receptors were sampled from a male donor in good health and CMV-seronegative.

The chain is built from TRBV5-6 and TRBJ1-6, with D tentatively TRBD1 (6 bases). V dropped 4 bases and J dropped 8 bases, with 10 bases sitting between them. The germline V gene encodes CDR1 SGHDT and CDR2 YYEEEE. The CDR3 is made up of 13 amino acids. DNA for the CDR3: TGTGCCAGCAGCCGGGACACTTATTCACCCCTCCACTTT. Encoded protein: CASSRDTYSPLHF.

The genes are TRBV5-6 and TRBJ2-1, with 11 bases identical to TRBD2. Germline values: CDR1 SGHDT, CDR2 YYEEEE. Germline trimming cut 4 bases from V and 10 bases from J; bases unmatched to any gene: 13. The CDR3 has 16 amino acids. CDR3 sequence reads: CASSLLAGGPGGEQFF. In DNA form, the CDR3 reads TGTGCCAGCAGCCTCCTAGCGGGAGGTCCCGGGGGGGAGCAGTTCTTC.

The CDR3: CASGRDRGTEAFF. For the CDR3, the DNA is TGTGCCAGCGGGCGGGACAGGGGGACTGAAGCTTTCTTT. The chain joins TRBV7-3 to TRBJ1-1; 11 bases agree with TRBD1. The CDR3 extends over 13 amino acids. The germline gives CDR1 SGHTA, CDR2 FQGTGA. With V trimmed by 8 bases and J by 5 bases, 4 bases remained unmatched.

This sequence joins TRBV18 and TRBJ1-2; TRBD1 agrees at 7 bases. After removal of 6 bases from V and 5 bases from J, the junction contained 12 bases not matched to a gene. CDR3 length equals 15 residues. Germline V CDR1 and CDR2: KGHSH, LQKENI. The CDR3 loop is CASSQTVDRDYGYTF. Here the CDR3 DNA reads TGTGCCAGCTCTCAAACGGTAGACAGGGATTATGGCTACACCTTC. The full variable domain, in which reference TRBV18 and TRBJ1-2 provide the parts outside the CDR3, is NAGVMQNPRHLVRRRGQEARLRCSPMKGHSHVYWYRQLPEEGLKFMVYLQKENIIDESGMPKERFSAEFPKEGPSILRIQQVVRGDSAAYFCASSQTVDRDYGYTFGSGTRLTVV.

This rearrangement joins TRBV27 to TRBJ1-5; a weak D match, TRBD1 (6 bases). The CDR3 runs 16 residues. CDR1 and CDR2 (germline): MNHEY, SMNVEV (reference sequence). V was trimmed by 1 base and J by 2 bases, leaving 12 bases between them. Written as DNA, the CDR3 is TGTGCCAGCAGTTTATTGGGGGCAGGGGGCAATCAGCCCCAGCATTTT. As protein: CASSLLGAGGNQPQHF.

J is TRBJ1-1 and V is TRBV29-1, with TRBD1 as a possible D gene (6 bases). CDR1 SQVTM and CDR2 ANQGSEA come from the germline V gene. The CDR3 totals 13 residues. Trimming took 6 bases from V and 8 from J, leaving 19 bases between them. The CDR3 region has the DNA TGCAGCGTACCGGACAGCTTTACCCAAGAAGCTTTCTTT. As protein: CSVPDSFTQEAFF.

The chain is built from TRBV18 and TRBJ2-5, with 9 bases fitting TRBD1. This CDR3 region has 16 residues. The germline V gene encodes CDR1 KGHSH and CDR2 LQKENI. V trimming: 4 bases; J trimming: 5 bases; junction bases outside the gene matches: 11. The CDR3 loop is CASSRSEQGARETQYF. Written as DNA, the CDR3 is TGTGCCAGCTCACGATCGGAACAGGGGGCGCGGGAGACCCAGTACTTC.

The rearrangement joins TRBV7-9 to TRBJ1-1, with a weak D call TRBD1 (6 bases). The CDR3 is made up of 18 amino acids. The V end was cut by 0 bases, the J end by 4 bases, with 21 bases between. Germline loops: CDR1 SEHNR, CDR2 FQNEAQ (reference sequence). The CDR3 DNA reads as TGTGCCAGCAGCTTAGCGTGGTCCAGGGGTTTTGCGGGCACTGAAGCTTTCTTT. Its protein product is CASSLAWSRGFAGTEAFF.

This rearrangement joins TRBV15 to TRBJ1-1, with TRBD1 matching 7 bases. V lost 1 base and J lost 8; bases outside the gene matches: 4. Germline values: CDR1 LNHNV, CDR2 YYDKDF (reference sequence). The CDR3 runs 13 residues. CDR3 amino acids: CATSRVRDSEAFF. CDR3 sequence (DNA): TGTGCCACCAGCAGAGTTCGGGACAGCGAAGCTTTCTTT.

The chain joins TRBV7-2 to TRBJ1-2, with unresolved D. Per the germline V gene, CDR1 is SGHTA and CDR2 is FQGNSA. Trimming took 2 bases from V and 4 from J, leaving 5 bases between them. The CDR3 contains 12 residues. CDR3 nucleotide sequence: TGTGCCAGCAGCTTACCATCCTATGGCTACACCTTC. Translated: CASSLPSYGYTF. Together with reference TRBV7-2 and TRBJ1-2, the CDR3 gives the full variable domain: GAGVSQSPSNKVTEKGKDVELRCDPISGHTALYWYRQSLGQGLEFLIYFQGNSAPDKSGLPSDRFSAERTGGSVSTLTIQRTQQEDSAVYLCASSLPSYGYTFGSGTRLTVV.

This CDR3 reads CASEPAGTGVNTEAFF. CDR3 bases: TGTGCCAGCGAGCCGGCCGGGACAGGGGTGAACACTGAAGCTTTCTTT. The rearrangement uses TRBV28 and TRBJ1-1; TRBD1 agrees at 10 bases. The germline V gene encodes CDR1 MDHEN and CDR2 SYDVKM. The V segment lost 8 bases and the J segment 0 bases; nucleotides outside the gene matches: 9. This CDR3 is 16 amino acids long.

The J gene is TRBJ2-1, the V gene TRBV7-3, with TRBD2 as a possible D gene (5 bases). There are 15 residues in the CDR3. CDR1 SGHTA and CDR2 FQGTGA come from the germline V gene. Trimming took off 5 bases at V and 3 bases at J, with 14 bases between the two ends. CDR3 nucleotide sequence: TGTGCCAGCAGCCGCGGAGGACCGGGCTACAATGAGCAGTTCTTC. Encoded protein: CASSRGGPGYNEQFF. Drawing the rest from reference TRBV7-3 and TRBJ2-1, the complete variable domain is GAGVSQTPSNKVTEKGKYVELRCDPISGHTALYWYRQSLGQGPEFLIYFQGTGAADDSGLPNDRFFAVRPEGSVSTLKIQRTERGDSAVYLCASSRGGPGYNEQFFGPGTRLTVL.

The genes are TRBV4-1 and TRBJ2-1; possible D gene TRBD1, 6 bases. This CDR3 has 20 amino acids. The V gene lost 1 base and the J gene lost 6 bases, with 28 bases spanning the gap. Germline assignment: CDR1 MGHRA and CDR2 YSYEKL. The DNA of the CDR3 is TGCGCCAGCAGCCAAGGACGGGCAGGGGCGGCCCCAGAGCTTAGCAATGAGCAGTTCTTC. This sequence encodes CASSQGRAGAAPELSNEQFF.